The 14 T cell receptor beta chains presented below share a single source sample, sequenced in a study of blood T cell repertoires in COVID-19. Generated by immunoSEQ multiplex PCR, the TCRdb table keeps only in-frame clones and is missing some. The top ten hold about 4.6% of the sample, which has roughly 200,000 clones, about 88% seen once. Material for sequencing was PBMCs or T cells enriched from blood (not recorded which). Source of these receptors: a woman in her thirties who had been exposed to COVID-19.

V usage is TRBV9 and J usage is TRBJ1-2; TRBD1 matches at 7 bases. Germline CDR1 and CDR2: SGDLS and YYNGEE. The CDR3 covers 15 residues. V lost 0 bases and J lost 2; bases outside the gene matches: 4. The CDR3 loop reads CASSVGDSSNYGYTF. The CDR3 bases are TGTGCCAGCAGCGTAGGGGACAGTTCGAACTATGGCTACACCTTC.

This chain connects TRBV27 to TRBJ2-2; the match to TRBD2 covers 7 bases. The CDR3 has 15 amino acids. After removal of 10 bases from V and 0 bases from J, the junction contained 8 bases not matched to a gene. CDR1 and CDR2 from the germline V gene are MNHEY and SMNVEV (reference sequence). Here the CDR3 reads CATGRSGTNTGELFF. CDR3 in DNA: TGTGCCACTGGAAGGAGCGGGACGAACACCGGGGAGCTGTTTTTT.

The rearrangement uses TRBV3-1 (or the pseudogene TRBV3-2) and TRBJ1-5; 8 positions agree with TRBD1. This CDR3 spans 13 amino acids. Germline V gene sequence: CDR1 LGHDT, CDR2 YNNKEL (reference sequence). Losses at the gene ends were 4 bases for V and 9 bases for J; bases not matched to a gene: 5. In nucleotides, the CDR3 is TGTGCCAGCAGCCCAGGGGGCGGACGGCCCCAGCATTTT. Residues: CASSPGGGRPQHF.

This clone was seen a handful of times. The chain is built from TRBV30 and TRBJ1-5, with D possibly matching TRBD1 (5 bases). CDR3 length: 12 residues. V lost 2 bases, J lost 11 bases, and 13 bases lay in between. Germline V lookup: CDR1 GTSNPN, CDR2 SVGIG (reference sequence). The CDR3 DNA is TGTGCCTGGAGTCCCTCCCAAGGGGCCCAGCATTTT. This encodes CAWSPSQGAQHF.

This chain connects TRBV7-8 to TRBJ2-7; TRBD1 aligns across 10 bases. This CDR3 region has 15 residues. Trimming cost V 4 bases and J 3 bases; bases outside gene matches: 6. Germline V gene lookup returns CDR1 SGHVS and CDR2 FQNEAQ. As DNA, the CDR3 is TGTGCCAGCAGCTGGGGGACAGGGGCCCTCTACGAGCAGTACTTC. Its protein is CASSWGTGALYEQYF.

This rearrangement joins TRBV6-5 to TRBJ1-1; perhaps TRBD1 as D (5 bases). Trimming took 4 bases from V and 11 from J, leaving 17 bases between them. Germline assignment: CDR1 MNHEY and CDR2 SVGAGI. This CDR3 contains 13 residues. CDR3: CASSSGGGESAFF. The DNA for the CDR3 is TGTGCCAGCAGTTCCGGGGGTGGAGAAAGCGCTTTCTTT.

This rearrangement joins TRBV7-6 to TRBJ2-1; no firm D call. CDR1 and CDR2 from the germline V gene are SGHVS and FNYEAQ. V was cut by 4 bases and J by 6 bases, with 13 bases left in between. The CDR3 has 14 residues. This chain's CDR3 is CASSSAPGFNEQFF. The CDR3 DNA follows: TGTGCCAGCAGCTCCGCCCCCGGGTTCAATGAGCAGTTCTTC.

The chain links TRBV7-9 to TRBJ2-1, with D uncertain. CDR1 is SEHNR and CDR2 is FQNEAQ in the germline V gene (reference sequence). V dropped 4 bases and J dropped 0 bases, with 7 bases sitting between them. The CDR3 extends over 14 amino acids. CDR3 amino acids: CASSSTVSYNEQFF. CDR3 nucleotide sequence: TGTGCCAGCAGCTCGACTGTCTCCTACAATGAGCAGTTCTTC.

The V and J genes are TRBV19 and TRBJ1-5, with 7 bases lining up with TRBD1. J lost 0 bases, V lost 5 bases, and 4 bases had no gene match. Germline CDR1 reads LNHDA; CDR2 reads SQIVND (reference sequence). The CDR3 spans 15 residues. CDR3 loop: CASSQGVDSNQPQHF. Written as DNA, the CDR3 is TGTGCCAGTAGTCAGGGGGTCGATAGCAATCAGCCCCAGCATTTT.

V usage is TRBV18 and J usage is TRBJ1-1; the D gene is possibly TRBD1 (5 bases). The CDR3 runs to 15 residues. V was pared by 2 bases and J by 1 base, with 11 bases between. Germline CDR1 KGHSH, CDR2 LQKENI. CDR3 coding DNA: TGTGCCAGCTCACCAAATACGGGGGGGAACACTGAAGCTTTCTTT. Translating gives CASSPNTGGNTEAFF. Complete variable domain (other parts from reference TRBV18 and TRBJ1-1): NAGVMQNPRHLVRRRGQEARLRCSPMKGHSHVYWYRQLPEEGLKFMVYLQKENIIDESGMPKERFSAEFPKEGPSILRIQQVVRGDSAAYFCASSPNTGGNTEAFFGQGTRLTVV.

This clone was counted a single time. The gene calls are TRBV21-1 and TRBJ2-2; the table's D call TRBD1 went unverified against the DNA. TRBV21-1 is designated a pseudogene. This CDR3 is 16 amino acids long. CDR3 nucleotide sequence: TGTGCCAGCAGCAAAGGATGGGGCGTTCGCACCGGGGAGCTGTTTTTT. Encoded protein: CASSKGWGVRTGELFF.

The chain combines TRBV5-1 with TRBJ2-7; TRBD1 is a possible D gene (6 bases). CDR1 is SGHRS and CDR2 is YFSETQ in the germline V gene. The CDR3 totals 15 residues. V lost 1 base and J 3 bases, leaving 14 bases between the germline ends. The CDR3 nucleotides are TGCGCCAGCAGCTTGTATTGGCAGGGGAACTACGAGCAGTACTTC. This sequence encodes CASSLYWQGNYEQYF. Full variable domain (outside the CDR3, taken from reference TRBV5-1 and TRBJ2-7): KAGVTQTPRYLIKTRGQQVTLSCSPISGHRSVSWYQQTPGQGLQFLFEYFSETQRNKGNFPGRFSGRQFSNSRSEMNVSTLELGDSALYLCASSLYWQGNYEQYFGPGTRLTVT.

The rearrangement joins TRBV7-9 to TRBJ1-1; TRBD1 matches 7 bases. The CDR3 covers 17 residues. CDR1 and CDR2 from the germline V gene are SEHNR and FQNEAQ (reference sequence). V shed 1 base and J 4 bases; nucleotides not matched to a gene: 12. CDR3: CASSLEVGTEPFTEAFF. CDR3 DNA: TGTGCCAGCAGCTTAGAGGTCGGGACAGAGCCATTCACTGAAGCTTTCTTT.

The gene calls are TRBV2 and TRBJ2-4, with D possibly being TRBD2 (5 bases). The CDR3 is 15 residues long. Germline CDR1 SNHLY, CDR2 FYNNEI. Trimming took off 7 bases at V and 0 bases at J, with 13 bases between the two ends. In DNA, the CDR3 is TGTGCCAGCAAGGGAGTGAAGCTAGCCAAAAACATTCAGTACTTC. Translation: CASKGVKLAKNIQYF.